The T cell receptor (beta chain) under discussion was sequenced for a study of control samples from healthy donors and cancer patients. The method was immunoSEQ multiplex PCR; TCRdb's version includes in-frame clones alone and lacks a portion of them. Of some 120,000 clones listed, more than 75% were seen once; the top ten hold 2.3%. From germline, CDR1 is MNHEY and CDR2 SMNVEV (reference sequence). Trimming cost V 6 bases and J 2 bases; bases outside gene matches: 13. This CDR3 spans 19 amino acids. The sequenced material came from blood. This chain joins TRBV27 and TRBJ2-1, with TRBD2 matching 13 bases. This TCR came from a woman in her 70s in good health. CDR3 DNA: TGTGCCAGCAGACAGACCTACGGACTAGCGGGGGACCCCTACAATGAGCAGTTCTTC. Encoded protein: CASRQTYGLAGDPYNEQFF.